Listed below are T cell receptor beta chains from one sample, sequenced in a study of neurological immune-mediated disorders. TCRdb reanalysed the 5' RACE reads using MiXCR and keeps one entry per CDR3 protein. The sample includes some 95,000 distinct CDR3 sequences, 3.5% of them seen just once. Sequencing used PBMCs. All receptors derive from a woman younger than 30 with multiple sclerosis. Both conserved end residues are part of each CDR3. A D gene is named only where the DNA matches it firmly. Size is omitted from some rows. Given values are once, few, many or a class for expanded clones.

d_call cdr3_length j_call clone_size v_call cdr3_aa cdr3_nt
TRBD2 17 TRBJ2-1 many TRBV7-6 CASSSRTSGGGYNEQFF TGTGCCAGCAGCTCACGGACTAGCGGGGGGGGGTACAATGAGCAGTTCTTC
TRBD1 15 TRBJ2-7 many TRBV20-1 CSAPPPGTGAYEQYF TGCAGTGCTCCCCCCCCCGGGACAGGGGCCTACGAGCAGTACTTC
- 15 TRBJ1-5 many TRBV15 CATSRDLGHNQPQHF TGTGCCACCAGCAGAGATCTAGGGCATAATCAGCCCCAGCATTTT
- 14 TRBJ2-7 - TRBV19 CASSIRDRLYEQYF TGTGCCAGTAGTATAAGGGACCGACTCTACGAGCAGTACTTC
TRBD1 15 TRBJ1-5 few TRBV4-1 CASGQDIYSNQPQHF TGCGCCAGTGGACAGGACATTTATAGCAATCAGCCCCAGCATTTT
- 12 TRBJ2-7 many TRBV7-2 CASSGRVDEQYF TGTGCCAGCAGCGGGCGAGTCGACGAGCAGTACTTC
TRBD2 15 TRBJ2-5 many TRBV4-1 CASSQLAGGRETQYF TGCGCCAGCAGCCAATTGGCGGGGGGGCGTGAGACCCAGTACTTC
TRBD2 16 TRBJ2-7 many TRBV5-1 CASSFVTSGESYEQYF TGCGCCAGCAGCTTCGTGACTAGCGGGGAATCCTACGAGCAGTACTTC
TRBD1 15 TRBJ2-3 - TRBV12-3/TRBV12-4 CASSRDRGKVDTQYF TGTGCCAGCAGTCGCGACAGGGGGAAGGTAGATACGCAGTATTTT
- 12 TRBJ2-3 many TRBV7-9 CASSLLQGAQYF TGTGCCAGCAGCTTACTACAGGGAGCGCAGTATTTT
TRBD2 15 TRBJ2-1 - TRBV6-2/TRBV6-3 CASSITSGTYNEQFF TGTGCCAGCAGTATCACTAGCGGGACGTACAATGAGCAGTTCTTC
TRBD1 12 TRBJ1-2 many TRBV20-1 CSAWDRDNGYTF TGCAGTGCTTGGGACAGGGACAACGGCTACACCTTC
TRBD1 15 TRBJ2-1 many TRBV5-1 CASSLGGGGSNEQFF TGCGCCAGCAGCTTGGGAGGGGGCGGCTCAAATGAGCAGTTCTTC